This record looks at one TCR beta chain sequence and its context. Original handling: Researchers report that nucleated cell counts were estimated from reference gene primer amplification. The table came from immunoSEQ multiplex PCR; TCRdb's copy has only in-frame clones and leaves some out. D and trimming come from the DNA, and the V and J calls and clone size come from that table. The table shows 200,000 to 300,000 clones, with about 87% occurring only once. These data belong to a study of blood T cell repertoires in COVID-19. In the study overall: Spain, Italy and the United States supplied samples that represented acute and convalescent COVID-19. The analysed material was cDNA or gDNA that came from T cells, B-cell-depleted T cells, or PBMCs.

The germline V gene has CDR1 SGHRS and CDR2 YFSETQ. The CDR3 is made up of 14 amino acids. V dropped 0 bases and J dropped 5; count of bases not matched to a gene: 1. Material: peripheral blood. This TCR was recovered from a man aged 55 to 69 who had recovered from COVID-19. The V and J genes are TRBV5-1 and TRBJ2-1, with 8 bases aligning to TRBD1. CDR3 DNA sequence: TGCGCCAGCAGCTTGGGGGACAGGAACAATGAGCAGTTCTTC. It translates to CASSLGDRNNEQFF. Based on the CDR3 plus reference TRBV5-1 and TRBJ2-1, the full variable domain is KAGVTQTPRYLIKTRGQQVTLSCSPISGHRSVSWYQQTPGQGLQFLFEYFSETQRNKGNFPGRFSGRQFSNSRSEMNVSTLELGDSALYLCASSLGDRNNEQFFGPGTRLTVL.